This record concerns one TCR beta chain sequence. Its cognate antigen is unknown. Only in-frame clones appear in the TCRdb table, and some are missing; sequencing was by immunoSEQ multiplex PCR. The sample yields about 100,000 clones, around 87% seen once. The sample is drawn from a study of T cell responses to AZD1222 COVID-19 vaccine. Study-wide points: Regions 160-218 and 743-854 held dominance among vaccine-associated CD4 TCRs, which spanned spike. It should be noted that donors were predominantly white British and more often female, and clonal diversity was possibly underestimated. Sampled repertoires all dated from after the peak T cell response.

CDR3 length equals 14 residues. Per the germline V gene, CDR1 is SNHLY and CDR2 is FYNNEI. V was trimmed by 6 bases and J by 1 base, leaving 9 bases between them. The sample consisted of peripheral blood, taken on day 0 of MenACWY control vaccination. The source of this sequence is an adult in good health. This chain joins TRBV2 and TRBJ2-2; D is ambiguous. The CDR3 loop reads CASRPRQNTGELFF. CDR3 DNA: TGTGCCAGCAGACCCAGACAGAACACCGGGGAGCTGTTTTTT.